This section outlines one T cell receptor (beta chain) sequence together with its context. The CDR3 has 14 amino acids. Trimming shortened V by 5 bases and J by 4 bases, and 12 bases separated the two germline ends. The V gene's germline CDR1 is LNHDA and CDR2 SQIVND (reference sequence). The data were produced by immunoSEQ multiplex PCR, yet TCRdb's version contains in-frame clones alone and is incomplete. The profile shows about 100,000 clones, more than 70% of them singletons. The sample comes from a study of blood T cell repertoires in COVID-19. Study information: Acute-phase and convalescent COVID-19 samples originated in the United States, Italy and Spain.

V usage is TRBV19 and J usage is TRBJ2-1, with TRBD2 as a possible D gene (6 bases). The sample taken for sequencing was peripheral blood. The clonotype originates from a human donor in a cohort sampled during active COVID-19. The CDR3 loop reads CASSLMEGYNEQFF. The CDR3, as DNA: TGTGCCAGTAGTCTCATGGAGGGGTACAATGAGCAGTTCTTC.